The source of this TCR beta chain is a study of blood T cells in healthy people across ages. Overall study results and limits: Age brought a roughly linear fall in TCR beta diversity measured per million T cells.

V was shortened by 0 bases and J by 4 bases, with 12 bases between the two germline ends. Germline values: CDR1 KGHSH, CDR2 LQKENI. The CDR3 contains 15 residues. This clonotype was found once. The target antigen is unknown. Primers used in a second PCR of about 6 to 11 cycles were a sample-barcoded 5' primer and a J-beta primer mix. TCRdb re-called the 5' RACE reads through MiXCR, storing one row per CDR3 protein. The data hold 550,000 to 750,000 distinct CDR3 sequences, with around 21% observed a single time. The sequenced material came from blood. The chain couples TRBV18 to TRBJ2-5, with D perhaps matching TRBD1 or TRBD2 (5 bases each). The source of this sequence is a man between 65 and 85 years old in good health. CDR3 region: CASSPPGDSPETQYF. CDR3 nucleotides: TGTGCCAGCTCACCACCGGGGGATAGCCCAGAGACCCAGTACTTC.